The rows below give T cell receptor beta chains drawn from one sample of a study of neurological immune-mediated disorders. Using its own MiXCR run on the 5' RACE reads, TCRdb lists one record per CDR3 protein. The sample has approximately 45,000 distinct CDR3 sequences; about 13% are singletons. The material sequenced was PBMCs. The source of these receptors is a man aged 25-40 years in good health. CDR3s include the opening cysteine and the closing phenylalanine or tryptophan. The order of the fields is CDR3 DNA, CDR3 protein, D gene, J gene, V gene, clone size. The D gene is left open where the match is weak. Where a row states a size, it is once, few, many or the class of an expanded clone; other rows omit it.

TGTGCCATCAGTAATTCAGTCGAGCAGTACTTC CAISNSVEQYF . TRBJ2-7 TRBV10-3 many
TGCAGCGTTGAACGGCAGGAGGGCACTGAAGCTTTCTTT CSVERQEGTEAFF . TRBJ1-1 TRBV29-1 many
TGTGCCAGCAGCTTAGGTGGGGCGGATACGCAGTATTTT CASSLGGADTQYF . TRBJ2-3 TRBV11-2 many
TGTGCCAGCACCGCACCGGGACAGGGGGATTCACCCCTCCACTTT CASTAPGQGDSPLHF TRBD1 TRBJ1-6 TRBV27 many
TGCAGTGCCCCTCCTGGGAACACTGAAGCTTTCTTT CSAPPGNTEAFF . TRBJ1-1 TRBV20-1 many
TGTGCCAGCAGCCAAGGTTTGGCGGGTGAGCAGTTCTTC CASSQGLAGEQFF . TRBJ2-1 TRBV3-1 few
TGTGCCAGCAGTGAGACGGTAGTTGGGACCACTGAAGCTTTCTTT CASSETVVGTTEAFF . TRBJ1-1 TRBV6-1 many
TGTGCCAGCAGTTACGGGGTGACTAGTATCGAGACCCAGTACTTC CASSYGVTSIETQYF . TRBJ2-5 TRBV6-2/TRBV6-3 .
TGTGCCAGCAGTTTGGGCCTGGGGTCCTACGAGCAGTACTTC CASSLGLGSYEQYF . TRBJ2-7 TRBV12-3/TRBV12-4 many
TGCAGTGCTACTGGGTCAGGTGAAAAACTGTTTTTT CSATGSGEKLFF . TRBJ1-4 TRBV20-1 many
TGCGCCAGCAGCCAAGACCTAGCGCCCAGTAATGAGCAGTTCTTC CASSQDLAPSNEQFF . TRBJ2-1 TRBV4-1 .
TGCAGCGTAGCGGGAGTGTCCTACAATGAGCAGTTCTTC CSVAGVSYNEQFF TRBD2 TRBJ2-1 TRBV29-1 .
TGTGCCAGCCTAAGGACAAACAAGGAGACCCAGTACTTC CASLRTNKETQYF . TRBJ2-5 TRBV5-5 .
TGTGCCAGCAGCCCTGGTGGGTTGAACCACAATGAGCAGTTCTTC CASSPGGLNHNEQFF . TRBJ2-1 TRBV7-7 many
TGTGCGAGCAGTTTATCAAGGGACTACGAGCAGAACTTC CASSLSRDYEQNF TRBD2 TRBJ2-7 TRBV27 .
TGCAGTGCCGAAAACAGCGACTATGGCTACACCTTC CSAENSDYGYTF . TRBJ1-2 TRBV20-1 many
TGTGCCAGCAGCTTACGGGGGAGCAGCACAGATACGCAGTATTTT CASSLRGSSTDTQYF . TRBJ2-3 TRBV7-3 many
TGTGCCAGCGCCCGGACAGGGGCCTACGAGCAGTACTTC CASARTGAYEQYF TRBD1 TRBJ2-7 TRBV12-3/TRBV12-4 many
TGTGCCAGCAGTATTCGGGGGAGCTCCTATAATTCACCCCTCCACTTT CASSIRGSSYNSPLHF . TRBJ1-6 TRBV27 many
TGTGCCAGCAGTCCCTACGGGAGTGCAGATACGCAGTATTTT CASSPYGSADTQYF . TRBJ2-3 TRBV7-2 many
TGTGCCAGCAGCGGGCGGGGACTAGCAATCGCCGAGCAGTACTTC CASSGRGLAIAEQYF TRBD2 TRBJ2-7 TRBV7-6 many
TGTGCCAGCAGTTTAGGGACAGGCTATGGCTACACCTTC CASSLGTGYGYTF TRBD1 TRBJ1-2 TRBV27 many
TGTGCCAGCAGCTTAGAAAACAGGGGGGATCAGCCCCAGCATTTT CASSLENRGDQPQHF TRBD1 TRBJ1-5 TRBV11-2 many
TGTGCCACCAGCAGGGAACTAGCGGAGATTTTCACAGATACGCAGTATTTT CATSRELAEIFTDTQYF TRBD2 TRBJ2-3 TRBV15 medium-sized
TGTGCCAGCAGTTTTTCCCTCGTACATCAAGAGACCCAGTACTTC CASSFSLVHQETQYF . TRBJ2-5 TRBV12-3/TRBV12-4 many
TGTGCCAGCTCACCACCGGCGGGAGGAACCACAGATACGCAGTATTTT CASSPPAGGTTDTQYF TRBD2 TRBJ2-3 TRBV18 many
TGTGCCAGCAACGTACTGAACACTGAAGCTTTCTTT CASNVLNTEAFF . TRBJ1-1 TRBV5-8 .
TGCGCCAGCAGCCCTCTAGCACCCATCGCGAACACCGGGGAGCTGTTTTTT CASSPLAPIANTGELFF . TRBJ2-2 TRBV5-1 many
TGCAGCGCGGCCCGTCCCGGGACTAGCGGGGCTTTCACAGATACGCAGTATTTT CSAARPGTSGAFTDTQYF TRBD2 TRBJ2-3 TRBV29-1 many
TGTGCCAGCAGCCAGGGGACTAGCGGGATGGGTGAGCAGTTCTTC CASSQGTSGMGEQFF TRBD2 TRBJ2-1 TRBV3-1 many
TGTGCCAGCAGCTTATTTGAGGGGGATACGCAGTATTTT CASSLFEGDTQYF . TRBJ2-3 TRBV7-6 once
TGCGCCAGCAGCCCTGGGACAGACAATGAGCAGTTCTTC CASSPGTDNEQFF TRBD1 TRBJ2-1 TRBV5-1 many
TGTGCCAGCACCCCCCTGGACAGGGGGGAGACCGGGGAGCTGTTTTTT CASTPLDRGETGELFF TRBD1 TRBJ2-2 TRBV7-9 many
TGTGCCAGCAGCTTACCCCTAGCGGGGAACTACGAGCAGTACTTC CASSLPLAGNYEQYF TRBD2 TRBJ2-7 TRBV11-2 many
TGCAGTGCTAGAGATATGGAATTGTACAATGAGCAGTTCTTC CSARDMELYNEQFF . TRBJ2-1 TRBV20-1 many
TGTGCCAGCAGTGATTCCGCAGGGAGAAGGCTCCAAAACATTCAGTACTTC CASSDSAGRRLQNIQYF . TRBJ2-4 TRBV6-1 many